This T cell receptor (beta chain) stems from a study of blood T cell repertoires in COVID-19. At the level of the study: Both acute and convalescent COVID-19 samples were obtained from the United States, Italy and Spain. From T cells, B-cell-depleted T cells, or PBMCs came the material, which was cDNA or gDNA.

Enrollment of patients from Seattle took place during active infection, with longitudinal follow-up. Original processing methods: It was from reference gene primer amplification that nucleated cell counts were estimated. Repertoires were generated with immunoSEQ multiplex PCR, while TCRdb's copy carries only in-frame clones and drops some. V, J and clone size derive from that table, while D and trimming were established from the DNA sequence. The repertoire consists of around 220,000 clones, with roughly 86% occurring once and the leading ten covering roughly 10%. V lost 5 bases, J lost 1 base, and 8 bases stayed unmatched. The CDR3 loop spans 16 amino acids. Germline CDR1 SGHNT, CDR2 YYREEE (reference sequence).

This receptor was identified in a woman between 45 and 60 years old with COVID-19, enrolled during active disease. The sequenced sample consisted of peripheral blood. The chain joins TRBV5-4 to TRBJ1-5, with 8 bases aligning to TRBD1. Written as DNA, the CDR3 is TGTGCCAGCAGGCAACGGACAGGGAGGAGCAATCAGCCCCAGCATTTT. This encodes CASRQRTGRSNQPQHF.